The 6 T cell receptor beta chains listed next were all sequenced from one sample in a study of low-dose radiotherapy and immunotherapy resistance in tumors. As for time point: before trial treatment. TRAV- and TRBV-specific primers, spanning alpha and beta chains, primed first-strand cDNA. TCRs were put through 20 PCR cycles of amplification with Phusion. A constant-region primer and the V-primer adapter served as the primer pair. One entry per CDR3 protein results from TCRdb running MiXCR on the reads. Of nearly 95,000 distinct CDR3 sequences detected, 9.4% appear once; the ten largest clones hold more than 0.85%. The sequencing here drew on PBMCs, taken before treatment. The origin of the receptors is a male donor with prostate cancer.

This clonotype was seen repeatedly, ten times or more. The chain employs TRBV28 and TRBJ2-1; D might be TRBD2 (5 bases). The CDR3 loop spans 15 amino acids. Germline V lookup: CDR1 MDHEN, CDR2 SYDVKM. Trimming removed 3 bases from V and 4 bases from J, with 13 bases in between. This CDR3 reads CASSFPRDIYNEQFF. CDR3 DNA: TGTGCCAGCAGTTTTCCCCGGGATATATACAATGAGCAGTTCTTC.

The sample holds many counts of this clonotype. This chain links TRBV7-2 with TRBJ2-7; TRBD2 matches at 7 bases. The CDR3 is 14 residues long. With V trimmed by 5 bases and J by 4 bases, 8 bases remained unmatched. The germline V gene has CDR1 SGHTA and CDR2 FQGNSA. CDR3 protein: CASSAGLRGYEQYF. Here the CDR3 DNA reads TGTGCCAGCAGCGCGGGACTACGGGGTTACGAGCAGTACTTC. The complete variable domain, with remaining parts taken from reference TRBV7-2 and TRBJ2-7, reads GAGVSQSPSNKVTEKGKDVELRCDPISGHTALYWYRQSLGQGLEFLIYFQGNSAPDKSGLPSDRFSAERTGGSVSTLTIQRTQQEDSAVYLCASSAGLRGYEQYFGPGTRLTVT.

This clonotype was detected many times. This chain's CDR3 is CASSHRDSQETQYF. DNA for the CDR3: TGTGCCAGCAGCCACCGGGACAGCCAAGAGACCCAGTACTTC. J is TRBJ2-5 and V is TRBV3-1, with 7 positions matching TRBD1. Germline assignment: CDR1 LGHDT and CDR2 YNNKEL (reference sequence). The CDR3 sequence is 14 residues long. Unmatched junction bases numbered 2, after V lost 3 bases and J lost 1 base.

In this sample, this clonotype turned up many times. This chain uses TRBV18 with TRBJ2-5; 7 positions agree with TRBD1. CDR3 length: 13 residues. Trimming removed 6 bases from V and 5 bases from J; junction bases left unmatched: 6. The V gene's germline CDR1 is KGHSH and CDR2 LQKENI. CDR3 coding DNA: TGTGCCAGCTCTACGACAGGGCCGGAGACCCAGTACTTC. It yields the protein CASSTTGPETQYF.

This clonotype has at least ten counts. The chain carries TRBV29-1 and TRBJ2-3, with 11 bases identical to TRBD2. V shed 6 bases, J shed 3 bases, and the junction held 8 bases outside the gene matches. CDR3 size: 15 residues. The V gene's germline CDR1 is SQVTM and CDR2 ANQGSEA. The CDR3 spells CSVALAGVGTDTQYF. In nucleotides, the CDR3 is TGCAGCGTGGCACTAGCGGGAGTAGGGACAGATACGCAGTATTTT.

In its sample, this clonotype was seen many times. DNA of the CDR3: TGTGCCAGCAAGAGGGAGAACACCGGGGAGCTGTTTTTT. Protein product: CASKRENTGELFF. The chain couples TRBV7-2 to TRBJ2-2; maybe TRBD2 (5 bases). The CDR3 extends over 13 amino acids. Trimming stripped 7 bases from V and 1 base from J, with 7 bases between. Germline V CDR1 and CDR2: SGHTA, FQGNSA.